The TCR beta chain described here comes from a study of T cell responses to AZD1222 COVID-19 vaccine. Findings of the study overall: The study found vaccine-associated CD4 TCRs spanning spike, dominant at 160-218 and 743-854. Clonal diversity may have been underestimated, and the donors were mostly white British, with more females than males. Repertoires were obtained only post-peak T cell response.

Method: immunoSEQ multiplex PCR; TCRdb's copy keeps in-frame clones and lacks some. This sample has around 160,000 clones, with roughly 90% found just once. This clone was detected only once. The antigen is unknown. The CDR3 extends over 14 amino acids. V shed 6 bases and J 0 bases; nucleotides not matched to a gene: 0. The germline V gene encodes CDR1 SNHLY and CDR2 FYNNEI. The material was peripheral blood, obtained on day 0 of AZD1222 vaccination. The receptor was isolated from an adult in good health. V usage is TRBV2 and J usage is TRBJ2-7; TRBD2 matches 12 bases. CDR3 amino acids: CASRLAGGSYEQYF. Written as DNA, the CDR3 is TGTGCCAGCAGACTAGCGGGGGGCTCCTACGAGCAGTACTTC.